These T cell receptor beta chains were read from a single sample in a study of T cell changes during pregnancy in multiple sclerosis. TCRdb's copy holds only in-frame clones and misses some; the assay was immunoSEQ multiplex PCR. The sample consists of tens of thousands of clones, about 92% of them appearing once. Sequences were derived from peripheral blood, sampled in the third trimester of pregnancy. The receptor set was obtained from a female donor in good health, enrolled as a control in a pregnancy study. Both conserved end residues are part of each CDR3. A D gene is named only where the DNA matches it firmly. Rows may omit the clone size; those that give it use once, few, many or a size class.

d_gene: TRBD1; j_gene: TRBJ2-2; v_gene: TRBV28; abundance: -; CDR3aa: CASSRTGFQNTGELFF; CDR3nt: TGTGCCAGCAGTCGGACAGGGTTTCAGAACACCGGGGAGCTGTTTTTT
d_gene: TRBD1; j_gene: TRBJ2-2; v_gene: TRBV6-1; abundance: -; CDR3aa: CASSPATGDTGELFF; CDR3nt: TGTGCCAGCAGTCCAGCGACAGGGGACACCGGGGAGCTGTTTTTT
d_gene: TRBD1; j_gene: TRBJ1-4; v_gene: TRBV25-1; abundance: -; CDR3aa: CASTGDRGRSEKLFF; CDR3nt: TGTGCCAGCACCGGAGACAGGGGTCGGAGTGAAAAACTGTTTTTT
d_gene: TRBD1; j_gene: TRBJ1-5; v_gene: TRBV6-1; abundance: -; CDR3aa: CASTAGGEPQPQHF; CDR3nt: TGTGCCAGCACCGCAGGGGGCGAGCCCCAGCCCCAGCATTTT
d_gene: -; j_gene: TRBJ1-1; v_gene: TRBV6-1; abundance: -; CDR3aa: CASTSGGAGTEAFF; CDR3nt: TGTGCCAGCACCTCGGGGGGGGCAGGCACTGAAGCTTTCTTT
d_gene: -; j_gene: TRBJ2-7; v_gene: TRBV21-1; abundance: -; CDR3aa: CASSKGLAGGTNFCDEQYF; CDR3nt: TGTGCCAGCAGCAAAGGTCTAGCGGGAGGGACCAACTTCTGCGACGAGCAGTACTTC
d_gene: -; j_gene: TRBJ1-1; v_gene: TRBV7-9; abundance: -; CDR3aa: CASSRIGAGPYTEAFF; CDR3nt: TGTGCCAGCAGCCGTATAGGGGCAGGGCCTTACACTGAAGCTTTCTTT
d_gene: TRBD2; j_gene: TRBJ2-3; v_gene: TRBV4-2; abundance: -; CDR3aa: CASSRLGTTSGVLDTQYF; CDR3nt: TGTGCCAGCAGCCGACTGGGGACGACTAGCGGGGTGTTGGATACGCAGTATTTT
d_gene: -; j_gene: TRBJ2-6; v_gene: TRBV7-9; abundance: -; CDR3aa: CASSPERPSGANVLTF; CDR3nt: TGTGCCAGCAGCCCAGAGCGGCCCTCTGGGGCCAACGTCCTGACTTTC
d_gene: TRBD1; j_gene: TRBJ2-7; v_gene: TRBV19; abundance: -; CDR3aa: CASRAGTGDEQYF; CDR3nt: TGTGCCAGTAGGGCCGGGACAGGGGACGAGCAGTACTTC
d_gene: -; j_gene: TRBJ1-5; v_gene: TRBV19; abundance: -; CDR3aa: CASSIGSGQPQHF; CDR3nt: TGTGCCAGTAGTATAGGATCAGGTCAGCCCCAGCATTTT
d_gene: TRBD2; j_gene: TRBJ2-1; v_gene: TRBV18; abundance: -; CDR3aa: CASSPPNSGRGSEQFF; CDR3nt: TGTGCCAGCTCACCTCCAAATAGCGGGCGGGGGTCCGAGCAGTTCTTC
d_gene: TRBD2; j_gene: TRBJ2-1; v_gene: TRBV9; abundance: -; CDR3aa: CASSVSGGALNEQFF; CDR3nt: TGTGCCAGCAGCGTTAGCGGGGGGGCCCTGAATGAGCAGTTCTTC
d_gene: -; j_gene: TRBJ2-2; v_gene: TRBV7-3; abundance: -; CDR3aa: CASSLSLNTGELFF; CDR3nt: TGTGCCAGCAGCTTGAGTTTGAACACCGGGGAGCTGTTTTTT
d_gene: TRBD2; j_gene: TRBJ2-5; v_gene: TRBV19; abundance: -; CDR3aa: CASIVGLGRQTQYF; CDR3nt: TGTGCCAGTATCGTGGGACTAGGTAGGCAGACCCAGTACTTC
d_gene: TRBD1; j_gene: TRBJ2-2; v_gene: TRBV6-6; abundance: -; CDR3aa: CASSRQGNAGELFF; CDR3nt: TGTGCCAGCAGTCGACAGGGGAACGCCGGGGAGCTGTTTTTT
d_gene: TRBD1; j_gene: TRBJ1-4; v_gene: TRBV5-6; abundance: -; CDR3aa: CASSLGQLNEKLFF; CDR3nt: TGTGCCAGCAGCCTGGGACAGCTCAATGAAAAACTGTTTTTT
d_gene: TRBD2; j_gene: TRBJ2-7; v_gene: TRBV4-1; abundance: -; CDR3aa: CASSQDKRGYEQYF; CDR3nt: TGCGCCAGCAGCCAAGATAAGCGGGGATACGAGCAGTACTTC
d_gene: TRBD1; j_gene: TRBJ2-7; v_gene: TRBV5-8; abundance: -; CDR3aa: CASSGDRGPYEQYF; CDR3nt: TGTGCCAGCAGCGGGGACAGGGGGCCCTACGAGCAGTACTTC
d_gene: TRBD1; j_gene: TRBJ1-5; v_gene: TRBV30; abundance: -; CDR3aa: CAWREQGVGNQPQHF; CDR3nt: TGTGCCTGGAGGGAACAGGGGGTCGGCAATCAGCCCCAGCATTTT
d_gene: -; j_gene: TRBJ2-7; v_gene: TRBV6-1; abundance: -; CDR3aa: CASTPYESSYEQYF; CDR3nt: TGTGCCAGCACTCCTTATGAGAGCTCCTACGAGCAGTACTTC
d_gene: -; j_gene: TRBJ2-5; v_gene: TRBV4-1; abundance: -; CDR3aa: CASSQDSSGGVETQYF; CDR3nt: TGCGCCAGCAGCCAAGATAGCTCTGGCGGGGTAGAGACCCAGTACTTC
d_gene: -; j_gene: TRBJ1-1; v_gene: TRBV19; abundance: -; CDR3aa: CASSIVPGQLTLVNTEAFF; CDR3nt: TGTGCCAGTAGTATAGTTCCAGGACAGCTGACTTTAGTGAACACTGAAGCTTTCTTT
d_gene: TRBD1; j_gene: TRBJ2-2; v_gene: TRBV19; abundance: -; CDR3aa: CASSPGTGNTGELFF; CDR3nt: TGTGCCAGTAGTCCCGGGACAGGGAACACCGGGGAGCTGTTTTTT
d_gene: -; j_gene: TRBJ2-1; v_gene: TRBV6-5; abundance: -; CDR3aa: CASTPGGEQYNEQFF; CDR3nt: TGTGCCAGCACGCCGGGCGGGGAACAATACAATGAGCAGTTCTTC
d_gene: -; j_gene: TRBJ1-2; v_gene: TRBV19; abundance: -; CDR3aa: CASRGRQSLYGYTF; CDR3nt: TGTGCCAGTAGGGGCAGGCAGAGCCTCTATGGCTACACCTTC
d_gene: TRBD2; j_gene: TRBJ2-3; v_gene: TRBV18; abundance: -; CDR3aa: CASSPFSGGVTDTQYF; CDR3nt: TGTGCCAGCTCACCATTCAGCGGGGGGGTTACAGATACGCAGTATTTT
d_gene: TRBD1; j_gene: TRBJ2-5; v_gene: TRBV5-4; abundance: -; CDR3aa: CASSLTGVEETQYF; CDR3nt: TGTGCCAGCAGCTTGACAGGGGTAGAGGAGACCCAGTACTTC
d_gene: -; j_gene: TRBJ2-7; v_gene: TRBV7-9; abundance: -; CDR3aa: CASSLADVEQYF; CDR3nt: TGTGCCAGCAGCTTGGCAGATGTGGAGCAGTACTTC
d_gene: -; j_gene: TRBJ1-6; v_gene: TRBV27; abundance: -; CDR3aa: CASSQRTSALHF; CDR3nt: TGTGCCAGCAGTCAACGGACTTCAGCCCTCCACTTT
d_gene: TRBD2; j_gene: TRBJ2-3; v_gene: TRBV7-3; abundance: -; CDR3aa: CASSLLAGGTDTQYF; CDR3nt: TGTGCCAGCAGCTTACTAGCGGGGGGCACAGATACGCAGTATTTT
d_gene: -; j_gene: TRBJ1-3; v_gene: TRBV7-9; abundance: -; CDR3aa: CASTAADTIYF; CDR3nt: TGTGCCAGCACTGCCGCGGACACCATATATTTT
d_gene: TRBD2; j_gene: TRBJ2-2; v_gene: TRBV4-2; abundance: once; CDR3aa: CASSQGLAGAGELFF; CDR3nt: TGTGCCAGCAGCCAAGGACTAGCGGGGGCCGGGGAGCTGTTTTTT
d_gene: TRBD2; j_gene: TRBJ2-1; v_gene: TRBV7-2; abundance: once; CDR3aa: CASSLILAGGIADEQFF; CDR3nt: TGTGCCAGCAGCTTAATACTAGCGGGGGGGATAGCCGATGAGCAGTTCTTC
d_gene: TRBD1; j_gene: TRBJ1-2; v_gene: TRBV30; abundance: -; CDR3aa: CAWSDWGHRDSPYGYTF; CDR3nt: TGTGCCTGGAGTGACTGGGGTCACCGGGACAGTCCTTATGGCTACACCTTC
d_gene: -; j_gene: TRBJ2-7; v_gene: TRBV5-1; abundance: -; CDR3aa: CASSLEASVRYEQYF; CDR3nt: TGCGCCAGCAGCTTGGAGGCTAGCGTTCGCTACGAGCAGTACTTC
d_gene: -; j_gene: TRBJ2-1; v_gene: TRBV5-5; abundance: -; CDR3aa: CASSFKRTALLYNEQFF; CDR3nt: TGTGCCAGCAGTTTCAAACGGACTGCCCTACTATACAATGAGCAGTTCTTC
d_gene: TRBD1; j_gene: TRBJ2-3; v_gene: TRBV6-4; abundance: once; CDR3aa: CASSQGATDTQYF; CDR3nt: TGTGCCAGCAGCCAGGGGGCAACAGATACGCAGTATTTT
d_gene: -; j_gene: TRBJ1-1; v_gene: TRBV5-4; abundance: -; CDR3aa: CASSLARGNTEAFF; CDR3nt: TGTGCCAGCAGCTTGGCCAGGGGGAACACTGAAGCTTTCTTT
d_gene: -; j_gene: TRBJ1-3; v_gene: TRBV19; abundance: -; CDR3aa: CASSSTASSGNTIYF; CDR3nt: TGTGCCAGTAGTTCGACAGCGTCCTCTGGAAACACCATATATTTT
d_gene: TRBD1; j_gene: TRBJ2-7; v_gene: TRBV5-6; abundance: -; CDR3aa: CASSHGLGQGAREQYF; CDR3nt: TGTGCCAGCAGCCATGGGCTCGGACAGGGGGCGCGGGAGCAGTACTTC
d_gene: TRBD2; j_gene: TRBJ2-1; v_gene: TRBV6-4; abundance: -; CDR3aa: CASRKTGTSGGAPYNEQFF; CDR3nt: TGTGCCAGCAGAAAAACCGGGACTAGCGGGGGGGCGCCCTACAATGAGCAGTTCTTC